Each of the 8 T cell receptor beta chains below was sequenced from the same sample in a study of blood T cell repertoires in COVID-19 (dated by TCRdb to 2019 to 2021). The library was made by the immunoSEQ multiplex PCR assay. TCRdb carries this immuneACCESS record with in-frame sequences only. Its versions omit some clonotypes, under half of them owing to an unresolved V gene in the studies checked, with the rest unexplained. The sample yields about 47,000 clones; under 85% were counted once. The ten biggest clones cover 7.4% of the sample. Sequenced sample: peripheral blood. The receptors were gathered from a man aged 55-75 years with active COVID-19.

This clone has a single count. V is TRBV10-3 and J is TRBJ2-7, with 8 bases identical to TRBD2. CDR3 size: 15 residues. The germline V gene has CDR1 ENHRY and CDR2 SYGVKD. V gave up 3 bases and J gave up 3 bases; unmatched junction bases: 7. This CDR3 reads CAISDVQRESYEQYF. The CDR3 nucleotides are TGTGCCATCAGTGATGTTCAGCGGGAGAGCTACGAGCAGTACTTC.

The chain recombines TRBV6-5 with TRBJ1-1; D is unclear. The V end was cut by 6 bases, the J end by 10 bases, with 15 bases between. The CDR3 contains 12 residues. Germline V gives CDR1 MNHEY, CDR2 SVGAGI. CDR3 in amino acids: CASSTGSRGAFF. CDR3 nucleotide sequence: TGTGCCAGCAGCACCGGGAGCCGAGGAGCTTTCTTT.

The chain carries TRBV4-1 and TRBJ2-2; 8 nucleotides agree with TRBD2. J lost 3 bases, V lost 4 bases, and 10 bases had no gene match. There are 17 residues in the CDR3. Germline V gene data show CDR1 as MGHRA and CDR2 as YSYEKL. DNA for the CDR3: TGCGCCAGCAGCCTTGGATCGGGGGGGCCGTACACCGGGGAGCTGTTTTTT. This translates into CASSLGSGGPYTGELFF.

The CDR3 loop reads CATSGVAGGRYNEQFF. The CDR3 DNA is TGTGCCACCAGTGGTGTCGCGGGAGGGCGCTACAATGAGCAGTTCTTC. The chain recombines TRBV24-1 with TRBJ2-1; 9 positions match TRBD2. The CDR3 covers 16 residues. CDR1 is KGHDR and CDR2 is SFDVKD in the germline V gene. With 5 bases clipped from V and 3 bases from J, the junction kept 7 bases outside the gene matches.

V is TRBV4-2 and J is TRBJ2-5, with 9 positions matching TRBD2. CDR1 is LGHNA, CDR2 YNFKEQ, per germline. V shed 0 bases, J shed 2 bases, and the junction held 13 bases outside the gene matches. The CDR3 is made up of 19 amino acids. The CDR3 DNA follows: TGTGCCAGCAGCCAAGAATCCCCTTATAAGCGGGGGGATCAAGAGACCCAGTACTTC. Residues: CASSQESPYKRGDQETQYF.

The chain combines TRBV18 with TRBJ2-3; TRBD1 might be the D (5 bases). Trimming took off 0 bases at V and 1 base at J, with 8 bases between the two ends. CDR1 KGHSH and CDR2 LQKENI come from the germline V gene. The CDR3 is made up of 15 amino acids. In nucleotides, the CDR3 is TGTGCCAGCTCACCACCAGGGGCCCGCACAGATACGCAGTATTTT. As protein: CASSPPGARTDTQYF. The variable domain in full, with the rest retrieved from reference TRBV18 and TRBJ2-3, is NAGVMQNPRHLVRRRGQEARLRCSPMKGHSHVYWYRQLPEEGLKFMVYLQKENIIDESGMPKERFSAEFPKEGPSILRIQQVVRGDSAAYFCASSPPGARTDTQYFGPGTRLTVL.

For the CDR3, the DNA is TGTGCCAGCAGTCCCAGGGATACCCTACCCCGAGGCTATGGCTACACCTTC. Its translation is CASSPRDTLPRGYGYTF. The rearrangement links TRBV28 to TRBJ1-2; D perhaps matches TRBD1 (5 bases). V was trimmed by 5 bases and J by 4 bases, leaving 23 bases between them. The CDR3 runs to 17 residues. CDR1 is MDHEN, CDR2 SYDVKM, per germline.

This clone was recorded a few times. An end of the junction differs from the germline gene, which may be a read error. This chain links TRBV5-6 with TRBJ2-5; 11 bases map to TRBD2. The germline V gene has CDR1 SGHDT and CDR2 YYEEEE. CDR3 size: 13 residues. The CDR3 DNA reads TGTGCCAGCAGCGGTACGGGTAGCGGGAGGGCTCACTTC. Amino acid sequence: CASSGTGSGRAHF.